Described below is a single T cell receptor (beta chain) sequence and its context. As yet, its antigen is unknown. Trimming cost V 6 bases and J 1 base, with 22 bases left between them. The CDR3 sequence is 18 residues long. The data were obtained in a study of CD8 T cells in ankylosing spondylitis. TCRdb fed the 5' RACE reads into MiXCR, producing one record per CDR3 protein. The sample includes some 840,000 distinct CDR3 sequences, over 9.5% of them seen just once. Points from the study as a whole: Apparently characteristic of ankylosing spondylitis blood was a TCR beta motif (eight highly homologous variants). Reportedly, significant enrichment of disease-linked clones occurred in matched ankylosing spondylitis synovial fluid.

The gene calls are TRBV12-3 or TRBV12-4 and TRBJ1-5, with a weak D call TRBD1 (5 bases). This TCR came from a male donor with ankylosing spondylitis. Sequenced: blood, either unsorted or a sorted T cell fraction (not recorded which). As DNA, the CDR3 is TGTGCCAGCAGCCCCGGGGGGGTTGCTGTCAACAGCAATCAGCCCCAGCATTTT. Its translation is CASSPGGVAVNSNQPQHF.